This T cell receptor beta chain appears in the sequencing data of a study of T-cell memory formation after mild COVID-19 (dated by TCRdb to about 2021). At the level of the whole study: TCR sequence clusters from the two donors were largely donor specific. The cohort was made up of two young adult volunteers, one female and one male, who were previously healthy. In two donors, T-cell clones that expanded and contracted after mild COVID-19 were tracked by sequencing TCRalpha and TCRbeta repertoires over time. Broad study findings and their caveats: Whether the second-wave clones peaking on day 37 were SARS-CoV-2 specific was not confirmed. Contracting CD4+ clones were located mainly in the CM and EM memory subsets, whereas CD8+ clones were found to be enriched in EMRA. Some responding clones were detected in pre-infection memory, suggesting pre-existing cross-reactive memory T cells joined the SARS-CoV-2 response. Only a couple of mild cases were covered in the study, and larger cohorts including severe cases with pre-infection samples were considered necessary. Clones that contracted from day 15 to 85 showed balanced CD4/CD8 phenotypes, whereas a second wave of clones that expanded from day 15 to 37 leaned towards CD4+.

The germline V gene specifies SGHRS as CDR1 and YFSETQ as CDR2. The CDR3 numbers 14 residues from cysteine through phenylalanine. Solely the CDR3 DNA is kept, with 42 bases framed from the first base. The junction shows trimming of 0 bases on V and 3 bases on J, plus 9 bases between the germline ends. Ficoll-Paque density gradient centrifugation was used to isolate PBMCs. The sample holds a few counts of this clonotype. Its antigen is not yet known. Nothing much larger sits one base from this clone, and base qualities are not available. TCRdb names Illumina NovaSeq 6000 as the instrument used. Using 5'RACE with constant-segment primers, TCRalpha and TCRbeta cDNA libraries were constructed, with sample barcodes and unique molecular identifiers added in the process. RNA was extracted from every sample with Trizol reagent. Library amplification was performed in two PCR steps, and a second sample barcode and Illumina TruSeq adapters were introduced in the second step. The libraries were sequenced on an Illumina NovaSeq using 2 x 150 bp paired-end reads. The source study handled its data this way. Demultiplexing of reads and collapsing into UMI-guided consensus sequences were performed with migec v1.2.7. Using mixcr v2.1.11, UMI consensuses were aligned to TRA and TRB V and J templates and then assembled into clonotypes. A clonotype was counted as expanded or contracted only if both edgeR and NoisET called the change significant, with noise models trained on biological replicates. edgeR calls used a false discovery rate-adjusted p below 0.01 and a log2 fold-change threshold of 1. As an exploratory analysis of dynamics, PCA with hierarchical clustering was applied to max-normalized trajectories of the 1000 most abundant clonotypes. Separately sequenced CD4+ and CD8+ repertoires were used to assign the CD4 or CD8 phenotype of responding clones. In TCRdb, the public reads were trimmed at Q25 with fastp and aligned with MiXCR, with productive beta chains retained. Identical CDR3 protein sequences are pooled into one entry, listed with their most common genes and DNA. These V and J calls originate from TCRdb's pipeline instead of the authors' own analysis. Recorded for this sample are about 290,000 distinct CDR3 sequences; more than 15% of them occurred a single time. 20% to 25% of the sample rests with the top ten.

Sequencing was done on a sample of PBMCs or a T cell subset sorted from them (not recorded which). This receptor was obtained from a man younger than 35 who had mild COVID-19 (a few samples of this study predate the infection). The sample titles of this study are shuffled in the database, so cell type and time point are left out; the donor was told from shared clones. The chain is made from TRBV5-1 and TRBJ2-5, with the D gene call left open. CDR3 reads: CASSLEWAKETQYF. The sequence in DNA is TGCGCCAGCAGCTTGGAATGGGCTAAAGAGACCCAGTACTTC. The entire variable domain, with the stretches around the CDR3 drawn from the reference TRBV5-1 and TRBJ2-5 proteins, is KAGVTQTPRYLIKTRGQQVTLSCSPISGHRSVSWYQQTPGQGLQFLFEYFSETQRNKGNFPGRFSGRQFSNSRSEMNVSTLELGDSALYLCASSLEWAKETQYFGPGTRLLVL.